The T cell receptor beta chain described here comes from a study of blood T cell repertoires in COVID-19. The age range of participants was 18 to 89 years, with residence in about two dozen US areas. Participant-given clinical history determined each cohort assignment. This clone was observed a handful of times. Original methodology: Amplification with reference gene primers provided the estimates of nucleated cell counts. Profiling relied on immunoSEQ multiplex PCR, and the TCRdb table lists in-frame clones only, not all of them. Clone size and the V and J calls come from that table; the DNA yielded D and trimming. Counted here are 200,000 to 250,000 clones, roughly nine tenths occurring once; the ten biggest clones make up over 3%. Germline CDR1 reads MDHEN; CDR2 reads SYDVKM. V was cut by 6 bases and J by 3 bases, with 20 bases left in between. This CDR3 spans 16 amino acids.

The chain carries TRBV28 and TRBJ1-1; possible D gene TRBD1, 6 bases. Specimen: PBMCs or T cells enriched from blood (not recorded which). This receptor was identified in a woman between 45 and 65 years old in a cohort exposed to, infected with or recovered from COVID-19 (not recorded which). CDR3 coding DNA: TGTGCCAGCAGCCTGCGACTAACAGGGCTGGACACTGAAGCTTTCTTT. Translation gives CASSLRLTGLDTEAFF.